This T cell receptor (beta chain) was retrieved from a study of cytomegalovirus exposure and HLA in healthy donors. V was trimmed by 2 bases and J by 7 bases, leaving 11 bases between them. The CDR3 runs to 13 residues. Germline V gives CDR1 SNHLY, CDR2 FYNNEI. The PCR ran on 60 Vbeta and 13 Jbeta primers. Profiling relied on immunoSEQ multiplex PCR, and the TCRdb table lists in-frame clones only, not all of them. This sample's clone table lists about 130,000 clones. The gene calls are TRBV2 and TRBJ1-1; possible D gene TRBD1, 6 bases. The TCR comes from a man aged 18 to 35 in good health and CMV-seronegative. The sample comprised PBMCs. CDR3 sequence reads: CASSEQGPGEAFF. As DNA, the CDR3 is TGTGCCAGCAGTGAACAGGGGCCGGGTGAAGCTTTCTTT.